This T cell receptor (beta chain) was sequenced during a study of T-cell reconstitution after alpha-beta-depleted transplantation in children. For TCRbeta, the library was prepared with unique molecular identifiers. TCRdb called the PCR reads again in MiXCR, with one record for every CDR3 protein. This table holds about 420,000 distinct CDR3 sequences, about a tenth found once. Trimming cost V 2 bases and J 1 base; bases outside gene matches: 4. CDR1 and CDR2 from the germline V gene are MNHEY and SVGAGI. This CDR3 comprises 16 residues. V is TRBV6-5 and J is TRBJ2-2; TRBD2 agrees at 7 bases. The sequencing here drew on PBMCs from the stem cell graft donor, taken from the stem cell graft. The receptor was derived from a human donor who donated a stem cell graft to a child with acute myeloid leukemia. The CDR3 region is CASSYGGGRNTGELFF. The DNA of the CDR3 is TGTGCCAGCAGTTACGGGGGGGGAAGGAACACCGGGGAGCTGTTTTTT.